Listed below are T cell receptor beta chains from one sample, sequenced in a study of shared clonotypes between healthy human individuals. Profiled with immunoSEQ multiplex PCR; TCRdb holds only in-frame clones, not every one. The sample carries hundreds of thousands of clones, around 73% recorded once. Sequencing was performed on memory CD4+ T cells sorted from blood. All receptors come from a woman between 25 and 40 years old in good health. Both conserved end residues are part of each CDR3. The order of the fields is V gene, J gene, CDR3 protein.

v_call: TRBV6-1
j_call: TRBJ1-1
cdr3_aa: CASSEAGGGTEAFF

v_call: TRBV29-1
j_call: TRBJ2-1
cdr3_aa: CSVETSGRPTYNEQFF

v_call: TRBV11-2
j_call: TRBJ2-3
cdr3_aa: CASSPSREGTQYF

v_call: TRBV4-1
j_call: TRBJ2-7
cdr3_aa: CASSQGGNYEQYF

v_call: TRBV29-1
j_call: TRBJ2-5
cdr3_aa: CSVELPKETQYF

v_call: TRBV29-1
j_call: TRBJ2-7
cdr3_aa: CSVVLLSYEQYF

v_call: TRBV14
j_call: TRBJ1-2
cdr3_aa: CASSFRRHYGYTF

v_call: TRBV10-3
j_call: TRBJ2-3
cdr3_aa: CAISEPGQGSGDTQYF

v_call: TRBV18
j_call: TRBJ1-1
cdr3_aa: CASSPGGANTEAFF

v_call: TRBV6-6
j_call: TRBJ2-7
cdr3_aa: CASRRQGPSSYEQYF

v_call: TRBV28
j_call: TRBJ1-2
cdr3_aa: CASRREFGGYTF

v_call: TRBV18
j_call: TRBJ1-5
cdr3_aa: CASSPGDQPQHF

v_call: TRBV6-6
j_call: TRBJ2-3
cdr3_aa: CASSYWGGEDTQYF

v_call: TRBV5-5
j_call: TRBJ1-1
cdr3_aa: CASSLVARGITEAFF

v_call: TRBV7-2
j_call: TRBJ2-1
cdr3_aa: CASSTQGGNEQFF

v_call: TRBV5-1
j_call: TRBJ1-1
cdr3_aa: CASSLRQDEAFF

v_call: TRBV5-4
j_call: TRBJ1-2
cdr3_aa: CASSPGGTDDGYTF

v_call: TRBV7-2
j_call: TRBJ2-1
cdr3_aa: CASSSRGVGEQFF

v_call: TRBV29-1
j_call: TRBJ2-4
cdr3_aa: CSGSRDRGHRAKNIQYF

v_call: TRBV7-6
j_call: TRBJ2-5
cdr3_aa: CASSLGLAGVQTQYF

v_call: TRBV7-9
j_call: TRBJ2-7
cdr3_aa: CASSSQGDEQYF

v_call: TRBV29-1
j_call: TRBJ1-4
cdr3_aa: CSAIRQGEEKLFF

v_call: TRBV7-2
j_call: TRBJ2-3
cdr3_aa: CASSSRGGGLGVTQYF

v_call: TRBV7-3
j_call: TRBJ2-5
cdr3_aa: CASSLQPGLAGRETQYF

v_call: TRBV30
j_call: TRBJ1-2
cdr3_aa: CAWSVRVSYGYTF

v_call: TRBV4-1
j_call: TRBJ2-3
cdr3_aa: CASGSSLRSSTDTQYF

v_call: TRBV5-4
j_call: TRBJ2-3
cdr3_aa: CASSLGSSTDTQYF

v_call: TRBV7-9
j_call: TRBJ2-2
cdr3_aa: CASSAKGQVKTGELFF

v_call: TRBV5-1
j_call: TRBJ2-2
cdr3_aa: CASSFTGGDTGELFF

v_call: TRBV18
j_call: TRBJ2-5
cdr3_aa: CASSPLGLRQETQYF

v_call: TRBV18
j_call: TRBJ2-1
cdr3_aa: CASSTASGSYNEQFF

v_call: TRBV28
j_call: TRBJ1-1
cdr3_aa: CASSLDRSVTEAFF

v_call: TRBV11-2
j_call: TRBJ2-7
cdr3_aa: CASSFGQTLGEQYF

v_call: TRBV6-1
j_call: TRBJ2-3
cdr3_aa: CASSEMVGFSTDTQYF

v_call: TRBV7-7
j_call: TRBJ2-1
cdr3_aa: CASSLGMNNEQFF

v_call: TRBV29-1
j_call: TRBJ2-3
cdr3_aa: CSVEDRTSGVQYF

v_call: TRBV28
j_call: TRBJ2-6
cdr3_aa: CASRTGGGGGANVLTF

v_call: TRBV4-1
j_call: TRBJ1-4
cdr3_aa: CASSRESPTGGAGANEKLFF

v_call: TRBV7-3
j_call: TRBJ2-1
cdr3_aa: CASSSTGADEQFF

v_call: TRBV13
j_call: TRBJ2-2
cdr3_aa: CASSLWGGRAGTGELFF

v_call: TRBV6-5
j_call: TRBJ1-1
cdr3_aa: CASRQGASTEAFF

v_call: TRBV19
j_call: TRBJ1-2
cdr3_aa: CASSIEGGRTNYGYTF

v_call: TRBV28
j_call: TRBJ2-4
cdr3_aa: CASSLWEGASKNIQYF

v_call: TRBV2
j_call: TRBJ1-1
cdr3_aa: CASGRRQAFF

v_call: TRBV30
j_call: TRBJ1-5
cdr3_aa: CAWSTQENQPQHF

v_call: TRBV7-9
j_call: TRBJ2-2
cdr3_aa: CASSSGTDRRRAGELFF

v_call: TRBV5-1
j_call: TRBJ2-2
cdr3_aa: CASSGAGSGVAGELFF

v_call: TRBV5-1
j_call: TRBJ2-5
cdr3_aa: CASSVGQGAFETQYF

v_call: TRBV27
j_call: TRBJ1-1
cdr3_aa: CASSSLTGTEAFF

v_call: TRBV7-9
j_call: TRBJ2-5
cdr3_aa: CASSHGTGAQETQYF

v_call: TRBV5-1
j_call: TRBJ2-1
cdr3_aa: CASSSGLAAYNEQFF

v_call: TRBV28
j_call: TRBJ1-5
cdr3_aa: CASSLEVLGFGSNQPQHF

v_call: TRBV6-1
j_call: TRBJ1-5
cdr3_aa: CASRGGTGNQPQHF

v_call: TRBV18
j_call: TRBJ1-4
cdr3_aa: CASSPRRPNGEKLFF

v_call: TRBV6-6
j_call: TRBJ2-5
cdr3_aa: CASSRDRGGQETQYF

v_call: TRBV10-3
j_call: TRBJ1-1
cdr3_aa: CASQGTGGENTEAFF

v_call: TRBV10-3
j_call: TRBJ2-1
cdr3_aa: CAISDGRYDEQFF